A single sample is the source of the 27 T cell receptor beta chains below, sequenced in a study of blood T cell repertoires in COVID-19. Clones were sequenced by immunoSEQ multiplex PCR, and TCRdb holds only the in-frame ones, with some missing. This sample has around 300,000 clones, with around 92% found just once. Sequenced material: PBMCs or T cells enriched from blood (not recorded which). These receptors all stem from a woman aged 60-75 years who had recovered from COVID-19.

The count of this clone is one. The gene calls are TRBV4-2 and TRBJ2-5, with 8 bases matching TRBD2. Germline V lookup: CDR1 LGHNA, CDR2 YNFKEQ. After removal of 0 bases from V and 1 base from J, the junction contained 1 base not matched to a gene. This CDR3 is 15 amino acids long. CDR3 bases: TGTGCCAGCAGCCAAGATCGGGGGGGCCAAGAGACCCAGTACTTC. Encoded protein: CASSQDRGGQETQYF.

V usage is TRBV24-1 and J usage is TRBJ2-1; possible D gene TRBD1, 5 bases. The V end lost 6 bases, the J end lost 0 bases, and 11 bases lay between the germline ends. Germline V gene data show CDR1 as KGHDR and CDR2 as SFDVKD. The CDR3 covers 15 residues. The CDR3, as DNA: TGTGCCACCAGTCCAGGACAACTCTCCTACAATGAGCAGTTCTTC. It is translated as CATSPGQLSYNEQFF.

Written as DNA, the CDR3 is TGCGCCACCCGGGTGGGAGAGAGCTACACCTTC. Translating gives CATRVGESYTF. The V gene is TRBV4-1, the J gene TRBJ1-2; D remains unclear. In germline, CDR1 is MGHRA, CDR2 YSYEKL. The CDR3 sequence is 11 residues long. Trimming removed 10 bases from V and 9 bases from J, with 15 bases in between.

This clone was observed once. This chain links TRBV28 with TRBJ1-3; 7 positions match TRBD1. This CDR3 comprises 13 residues. After removal of 10 bases from V and 2 bases from J, the junction contained 5 bases not matched to a gene. Germline V gene lookup returns CDR1 MDHEN and CDR2 SYDVKM. CDR3 sequence: CATLTGTGNTIYF. In nucleotides, the CDR3 is TGTGCCACCTTGACAGGGACTGGAAACACCATATATTTT.

This clone was observed a handful of times. The chain is built from TRBV9 and TRBJ2-3; D remains ambiguous. CDR3 size: 13 residues. Germline assignment: CDR1 SGDLS and CDR2 YYNGEE. Trimming pared 1 base from V and 6 bases from J, leaving 9 bases between. The CDR3 DNA reads as TGTGCCAGCAGCGTACTCCTTTTGGATACGCAGTATTTT. Translation: CASSVLLLDTQYF.

This chain joins TRBV5-1 and TRBJ2-3, with 7 bases lining up with TRBD2. This CDR3 is built from 13 residues. After removal of 3 bases from V and 3 bases from J, the junction contained 1 base not matched to a gene. CDR1 and CDR2 (germline): SGHRS, YFSETQ. CDR3 amino acids: CASSWGGTDTQYF. CDR3 nucleotide sequence: TGCGCCAGCAGCTGGGGAGGGACAGATACGCAGTATTTT.

The V call is TRBV12-3 or TRBV12-4, the J call TRBJ2-5, with TRBD2 as a possible D gene (5 bases). V was shortened by 6 bases and J by 0 bases, with 8 bases between the two germline ends. This CDR3 is built from 13 residues. CDR3 bases: TGTGCCAGCAGCGGGGAAAACCAAGAGACCCAGTACTTC. Residues: CASSGENQETQYF.

This rearrangement joins TRBV4-1 to TRBJ2-2, with a weak D call TRBD1 (5 bases). Trimming took off 0 bases at V and 6 bases at J, with 14 bases between the two ends. The CDR3 sequence is 16 residues long. Germline assignment: CDR1 MGHRA and CDR2 YSYEKL. DNA for the CDR3: TGCGCCAGCAGCCAAGATTCCGGGTTAGGGGCCGGGGAGCTGTTTTTT. This translates into CASSQDSGLGAGELFF.

This chain uses TRBV2 with TRBJ2-3, with TRBD1 as a possible D gene (6 bases). The CDR3 covers 14 residues. Trimming took 6 bases from V and 2 from J, leaving 12 bases between them. Per germline, CDR1 SNHLY and CDR2 FYNNEI. The CDR3 is CASRDRLTTDTQYF. As DNA, the CDR3 is TGTGCCAGCAGGGACAGACTCACCACAGATACGCAGTATTTT.

The chain is built from TRBV24-1 and TRBJ1-2; TRBD1 matches 7 bases. The CDR3 length is 13 residues. Germline V gives CDR1 KGHDR, CDR2 SFDVKD. V shed 9 bases, J shed 4 bases, and the junction held 7 bases outside the gene matches. The CDR3 coding sequence is TGTGCCACCTCAACGAACAGGGGCTATGGCTACACCTTC. Protein: CATSTNRGYGYTF.

The rearrangement uses TRBV21-1 and TRBJ2-7; the tabulated D call, TRBD2, remains unverified against the DNA. TRBV21-1 corresponds to a pseudogene. This CDR3 has 13 amino acids. CDR3 sequence reads: CAIAGTRDYEQYF. Written as DNA, the CDR3 is TGTGCCATCGCCGGGACTAGAGACTACGAGCAGTACTTC.

This chain joins TRBV10-1 and TRBJ1-6, with 7 bases aligning to TRBD1. Germline V gives CDR1 WNHNN, CDR2 SYGVQD (reference sequence). V was clipped by 3 bases and J by 6 bases; unmatched bases: 2. The CDR3 is made up of 14 amino acids. The CDR3 bases are TGCGCCAGCAGTGAAAACAGGGGTAATTCACCCCTCCACTTT. Its translation is CASSENRGNSPLHF.

This clone was seen only once. This sequence joins TRBV28 and TRBJ2-1; 14 nucleotides match TRBD2. Germline V gene lookup returns CDR1 MDHEN and CDR2 SYDVKM. V lost 3 bases and J lost 7; bases outside the gene matches: 8. This CDR3 is 17 amino acids long. The CDR3 region is CASSLGGTSGSGNEQFF. For the CDR3, the DNA is TGTGCCAGCAGTTTGGGTGGGACTAGCGGGAGCGGTAATGAGCAGTTCTTC.

The chain links TRBV4-1 to TRBJ1-1, with D possibly being TRBD1 (6 bases). Trimming removed 6 bases from V and 1 base from J, with 12 bases in between. The length of the CDR3 is 14 residues. Germline assignment: CDR1 MGHRA and CDR2 YSYEKL. Here the CDR3 DNA reads TGCGCCAGCAGTCAGGGGTCGGGGAACACTGAAGCTTTCTTT. Translated, it gives CASSQGSGNTEAFF.

J is TRBJ1-5 and V is TRBV19; maybe TRBD1 (5 bases). This CDR3 is built from 15 residues. Germline V gene lookup returns CDR1 LNHDA and CDR2 SQIVND (reference sequence). The V and J ends lost 5 bases and 0 bases respectively, with 11 bases between them. CDR3 region: CASSVTGYSNQPQHF. CDR3 nucleotides: TGTGCCAGTAGTGTAACAGGTTATAGCAATCAGCCCCAGCATTTT.

A single count supports this clone. The chain is built from TRBV2 and TRBJ1-5, with D tentatively TRBD1 (5 bases). The CDR3 length is 14 residues. Germline V gene data show CDR1 as SNHLY and CDR2 as FYNNEI. Between the trimmed V and J ends, which lost 4 bases and 7 bases, there was a span of 14 bases. Here the CDR3 reads CASSALDSSQPQHF. The DNA of the CDR3 is TGTGCCAGCAGTGCGCTTGACAGCTCCCAGCCCCAGCATTTT.

To note about this clone: Other DNA sequences in this specimen translate into the identical CDR3. The CDR3 reads CASSPGTGGDYGYTF. CDR3 sequence (DNA): TGTGCCAGCTCACCCGGGACAGGGGGAGACTATGGCTACACCTTC. The V call is TRBV18, the J call TRBJ1-2, with 11 bases that match TRBD1. J gave up 3 bases and V 3 bases, and 3 bases lay outside the gene matches. The CDR3 length is 15 residues. The germline V gene encodes CDR1 KGHSH and CDR2 LQKENI.

The CDR3 here is CASSLGTGIQPQHF. CDR3 DNA sequence: TGTGCCAGCAGTTTAGGGACAGGGATTCAGCCCCAGCATTTT. The chain uses TRBV28 and TRBJ1-5, with 9 bases fitting TRBD1. CDR3 length equals 14 residues. CDR1 MDHEN and CDR2 SYDVKM come from the germline V gene. J gave up 6 bases and V 2 bases, and 2 bases lay outside the gene matches. Complete variable domain (other parts from reference TRBV28 and TRBJ1-5): DVKVTQSSRYLVKRTGEKVFLECVQDMDHENMFWYRQDPGLGLRLIYFSYDVKMKEKGDIPEGYSVSREKKERFSLILESASTNQTSMYLCASSLGTGIQPQHFGDGTRLSIL.

The V gene is TRBV28, the J gene TRBJ1-1; D gene ambiguous. Trimming removed 7 bases at V and 1 base at J, with 7 bases between. CDR1 is MDHEN and CDR2 is SYDVKM in the germline V gene. CDR3 length equals 12 residues. The CDR3 coding sequence is TGTGCCAGCAAGCGAGGGAACACTGAAGCTTTCTTT. Translated: CASKRGNTEAFF.

The rearrangement joins TRBV19 to TRBJ2-1; D may be TRBD2 (6 bases). The CDR3 is 11 residues long. V was clipped by 6 bases and J by 9 bases, with 9 bases between them. CDR1 is LNHDA and CDR2 is SQIVND in the germline V gene (reference sequence). The CDR3 spells CASRMGGEQFF. In DNA form, the CDR3 reads TGTGCCAGTAGGATGGGAGGTGAGCAGTTCTTC.

V gene TRBV11-3 combines with J gene TRBJ2-3; the match to TRBD2 covers 10 bases. This CDR3 is 15 amino acids long. V was clipped by 2 bases and J by 4 bases; unmatched bases: 3. The germline V gene has CDR1 SGHNT and CDR2 YENEEA. CDR3 protein: CASSLSLAGADTQYF. CDR3 DNA: TGTGCCAGCAGCTTAAGTCTAGCGGGGGCAGATACGCAGTATTTT. The variable domain in full, with the rest retrieved from reference TRBV11-3 and TRBJ2-3, is EAGVVQSPRYKIIEKKQPVAFWCNPISGHNTLYWYLQNLGQGPELLIRYENEEAVDDSQLPKDRFSAERLKGVDSTLKIQPAELGDSAVYLCASSLSLAGADTQYFGPGTRLTVL.

V gene TRBV29-1 combines with J gene TRBJ2-7, with 7 bases fitting TRBD2. CDR1 is SQVTM and CDR2 is ANQGSEA in the germline V gene. The CDR3 spans 13 residues. Trimming cost V 4 bases and J 1 base; bases outside gene matches: 4. CDR3 in DNA: TGCAGCGTTGCCCCTAGCGGATCCTACGAGCAGTACTTC. Its translation: CSVAPSGSYEQYF.

V gene TRBV6-5 combines with J gene TRBJ1-1; D is ambiguous. The CDR3 sequence is 15 residues long. Germline CDR1 and CDR2: MNHEY and SVGAGI. With 5 bases removed from V and 1 base from J, the gap between germline ends came to 14 bases. The CDR3: CASSTTAVTNTEAFF. CDR3 bases: TGTGCCAGCAGTACAACGGCGGTTACGAACACTGAAGCTTTCTTT.

The chain employs TRBV4-1 and TRBJ2-2, with 7 bases matching TRBD1. CDR1 MGHRA and CDR2 YSYEKL come from the germline V gene. With 5 bases clipped from V and 6 bases from J, the junction kept 3 bases outside the gene matches. The CDR3 consists of 13 residues. As DNA, the CDR3 is TGCGCCAGCAGCAAAACAGGGGCCGGGGAGCTGTTTTTT. It is translated as CASSKTGAGELFF.

This clone was seen a handful of times. The J gene is TRBJ2-2, the V gene TRBV7-2, with TRBD2 as a possible D gene (6 bases). The CDR3 runs 15 residues. V gave up 4 bases and J gave up 4 bases, with 13 bases separating them. Germline-derived CDR1 and CDR2 are SGHTA and FQGNSA. DNA for the CDR3: TGTGCCAGCAGCTCGGGACTCCTAGGCACCGGGGAGCTGTTTTTT. This codes for CASSSGLLGTGELFF. Based on the CDR3 plus reference TRBV7-2 and TRBJ2-2, the full variable domain is GAGVSQSPSNKVTEKGKDVELRCDPISGHTALYWYRQSLGQGLEFLIYFQGNSAPDKSGLPSDRFSAERTGGSVSTLTIQRTQQEDSAVYLCASSSGLLGTGELFFGEGSRLTVL.

The chain combines TRBV29-1 with TRBJ2-3; tentatively, D is TRBD1 (6 bases). Germline CDR1 reads SQVTM; CDR2 reads ANQGSEA. The ends were cut back, 7 bases at V and 4 bases at J, with 12 bases in the middle. This CDR3 is built from 12 residues. The CDR3 is CSGIEGADTQYF. For the CDR3, the DNA is TGCAGCGGAATAGAGGGGGCAGATACGCAGTATTTT.

V is TRBV28 and J is TRBJ2-7, with D perhaps matching TRBD1 (5 bases). The germline V gene encodes CDR1 MDHEN and CDR2 SYDVKM. This CDR3 comprises 12 residues. The V end lost 6 bases, the J end lost 6 bases, and 12 bases lay between the germline ends. The CDR3 sequence: CASSPGLAEQYF. The DNA for the CDR3 is TGTGCCAGCAGCCCAGGGCTCGCCGAGCAGTACTTC.